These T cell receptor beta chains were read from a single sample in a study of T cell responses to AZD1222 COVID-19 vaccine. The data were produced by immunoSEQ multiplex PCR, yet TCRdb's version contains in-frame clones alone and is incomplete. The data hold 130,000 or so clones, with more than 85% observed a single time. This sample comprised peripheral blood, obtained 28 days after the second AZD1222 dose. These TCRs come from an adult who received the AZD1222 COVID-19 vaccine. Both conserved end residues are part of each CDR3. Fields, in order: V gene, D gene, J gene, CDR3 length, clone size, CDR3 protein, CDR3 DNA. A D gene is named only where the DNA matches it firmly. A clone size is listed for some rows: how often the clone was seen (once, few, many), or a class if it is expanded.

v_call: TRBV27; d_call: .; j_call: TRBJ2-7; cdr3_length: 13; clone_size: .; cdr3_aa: CASSLGGENEQYF; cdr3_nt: TGTGCCAGCAGTTTAGGTGGAGAGAACGAGCAGTACTTC
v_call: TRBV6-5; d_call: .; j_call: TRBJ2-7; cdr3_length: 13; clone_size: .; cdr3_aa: CASSYSRTSEQYF; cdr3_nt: TGTGCCAGCAGTTACTCAAGAACTAGCGAGCAGTACTTC
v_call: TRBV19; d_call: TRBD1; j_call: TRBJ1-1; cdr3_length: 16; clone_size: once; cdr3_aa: CASSKGTGILFEKAFF; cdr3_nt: TGTGCCAGTAGTAAAGGGACAGGGATTTTATTTGAAAAGGCTTTCTTT
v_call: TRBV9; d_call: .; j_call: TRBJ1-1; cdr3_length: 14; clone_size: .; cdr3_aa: CASSVAAANTEAFF; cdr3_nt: TGTGCCAGCAGCGTAGCTGCAGCGAACACTGAAGCTTTCTTT
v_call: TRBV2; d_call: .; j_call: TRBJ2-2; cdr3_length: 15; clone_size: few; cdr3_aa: CASSVSLPGSGELFF; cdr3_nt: TGTGCCAGCAGTGTGTCCCTCCCGGGCTCCGGGGAGCTGTTTTTT
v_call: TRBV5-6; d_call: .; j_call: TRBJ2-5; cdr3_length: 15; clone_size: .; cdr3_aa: CASSLITEAGETQYF; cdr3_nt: TGTGCCAGCAGCTTGATAACGGAGGCGGGAGAGACCCAGTACTTC
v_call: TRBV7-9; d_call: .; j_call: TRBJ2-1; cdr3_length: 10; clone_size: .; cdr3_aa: CASSLAFDFF; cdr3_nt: TGTGCCAGCAGCTTAGCATTCGACTTCTTC
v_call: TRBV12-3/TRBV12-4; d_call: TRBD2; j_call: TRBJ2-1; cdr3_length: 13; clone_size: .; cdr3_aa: CASSPPGLVEQFF; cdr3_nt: TGTGCCAGCAGTCCACCGGGACTAGTTGAGCAGTTCTTC
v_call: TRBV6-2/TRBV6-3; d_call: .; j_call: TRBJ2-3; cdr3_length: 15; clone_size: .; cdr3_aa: CASSPVVGGMDTQYF; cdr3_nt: TGTGCCAGCAGTCCGGTCGTAGGGGGGATGGATACGCAGTATTTT
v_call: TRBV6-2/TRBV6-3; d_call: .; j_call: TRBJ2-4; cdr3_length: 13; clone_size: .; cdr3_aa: CASSWLKRDIQYF; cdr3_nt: TGTGCCAGCAGTTGGCTGAAAAGGGACATTCAGTACTTC
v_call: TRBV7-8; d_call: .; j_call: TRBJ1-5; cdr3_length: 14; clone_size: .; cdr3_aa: CASSLTGPGQPQHF; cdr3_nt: TGTGCCAGCAGCTTAACGGGGCCGGGTCAGCCCCAGCATTTT
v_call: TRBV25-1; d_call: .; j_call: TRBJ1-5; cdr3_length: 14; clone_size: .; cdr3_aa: CASSELGSNQPQHF; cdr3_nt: TGTGCCAGCAGTGAACTAGGGTCCAATCAGCCCCAGCATTTT
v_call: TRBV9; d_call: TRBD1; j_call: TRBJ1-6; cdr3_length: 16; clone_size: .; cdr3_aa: CASSLGQGFNNSPLHF; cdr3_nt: TGTGCCAGCAGCCTAGGACAGGGGTTTAATAATTCACCCCTCCACTTT
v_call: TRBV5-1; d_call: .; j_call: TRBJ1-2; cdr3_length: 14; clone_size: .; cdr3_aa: CASSLDGGKWGYTF; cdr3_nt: TGCGCCAGCAGCTTGGACGGAGGGAAGTGGGGCTACACCTTC
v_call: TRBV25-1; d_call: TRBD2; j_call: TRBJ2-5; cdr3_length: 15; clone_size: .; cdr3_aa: CASSEDSGGHETQYF; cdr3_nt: TGTGCCAGCAGTGAAGACAGCGGGGGCCATGAGACCCAGTACTTC
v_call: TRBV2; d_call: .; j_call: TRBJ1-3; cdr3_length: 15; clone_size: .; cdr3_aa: CASSGDSPFRNTIYF; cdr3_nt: TGTGCCAGCAGTGGGGACTCCCCCTTTAGAAACACCATATATTTT
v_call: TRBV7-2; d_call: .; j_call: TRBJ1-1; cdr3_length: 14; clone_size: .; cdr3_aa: CASSLSSGNTEAFF; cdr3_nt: TGTGCCAGCAGCTTGAGCTCGGGGAACACTGAAGCTTTCTTT
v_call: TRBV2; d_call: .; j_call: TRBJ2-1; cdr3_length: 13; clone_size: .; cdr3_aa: CASSPRINNEQFF; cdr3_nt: TGTGCCAGCAGTCCTCGGATAAACAATGAGCAGTTCTTC
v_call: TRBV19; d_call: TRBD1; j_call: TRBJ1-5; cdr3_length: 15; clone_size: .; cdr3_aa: CASRKDRDSNQPQHF; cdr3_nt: TGTGCCAGTAGGAAGGACAGGGATAGCAATCAGCCCCAGCATTTT
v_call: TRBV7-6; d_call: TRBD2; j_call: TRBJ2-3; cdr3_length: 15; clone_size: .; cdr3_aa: CASTPGAGITDTQYF; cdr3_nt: TGTGCCAGCACCCCGGGAGCGGGGATCACAGATACGCAGTATTTT
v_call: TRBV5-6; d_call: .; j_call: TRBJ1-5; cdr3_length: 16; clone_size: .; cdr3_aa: CASSPVGRVMNQPQHF; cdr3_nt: TGTGCCAGCAGCCCGGTTGGCAGGGTAATGAATCAGCCCCAGCATTTT
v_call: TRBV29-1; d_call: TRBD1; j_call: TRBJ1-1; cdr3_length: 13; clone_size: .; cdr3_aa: CSGRQGMNTEAFF; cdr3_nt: TGCAGCGGCCGACAGGGGATGAACACTGAAGCTTTCTTT
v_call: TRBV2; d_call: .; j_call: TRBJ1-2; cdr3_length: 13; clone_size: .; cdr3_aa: CASSGGSHYGYTF; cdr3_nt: TGTGCCAGCAGTGGGGGCAGTCATTATGGCTACACCTTC
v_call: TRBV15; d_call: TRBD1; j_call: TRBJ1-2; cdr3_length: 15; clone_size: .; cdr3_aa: CATSFRTGKNYGYTF; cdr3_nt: TGTGCCACCAGTTTCCGGACAGGGAAGAACTATGGCTACACCTTC
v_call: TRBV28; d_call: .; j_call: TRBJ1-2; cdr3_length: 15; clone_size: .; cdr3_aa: CASRARGKQAMGYTF; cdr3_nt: TGTGCCAGCAGGGCTAGGGGGAAGCAAGCGATGGGCTACACCTTC
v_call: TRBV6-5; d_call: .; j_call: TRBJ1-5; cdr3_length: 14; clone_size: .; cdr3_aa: CASSYSGSNQPQHF; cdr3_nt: TGTGCCAGCAGTTACTCGGGGAGCAATCAGCCCCAGCATTTT
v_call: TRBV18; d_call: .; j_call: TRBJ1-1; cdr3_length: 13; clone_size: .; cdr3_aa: CASSPHSHTEAFF; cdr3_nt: TGTGCCAGCTCACCACACAGTCACACTGAAGCTTTCTTT
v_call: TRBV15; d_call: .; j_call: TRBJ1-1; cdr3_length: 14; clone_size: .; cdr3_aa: CATSRAGDDTEAFF; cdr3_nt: TGTGCCACCAGCAGAGCGGGGGACGACACTGAAGCTTTCTTT
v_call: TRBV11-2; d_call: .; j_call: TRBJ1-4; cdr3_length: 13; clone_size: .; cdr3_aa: CASSFQGEEKLFF; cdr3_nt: TGTGCCAGCAGTTTCCAGGGTGAAGAAAAACTGTTTTTT
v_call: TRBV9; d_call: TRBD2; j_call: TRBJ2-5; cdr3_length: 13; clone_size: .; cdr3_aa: CASSVDGRKTQYF; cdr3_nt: TGTGCCAGCAGCGTAGACGGGAGGAAGACCCAGTACTTC
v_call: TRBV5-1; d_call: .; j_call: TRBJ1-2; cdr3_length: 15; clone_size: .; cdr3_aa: CASSPKSDTFRVYTF; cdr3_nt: TGCGCCAGCAGCCCAAAGTCTGATACTTTTCGGGTCTACACCTTC
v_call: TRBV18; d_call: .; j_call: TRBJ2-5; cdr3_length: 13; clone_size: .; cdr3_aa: CASSPIASETQYF; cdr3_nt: TGTGCCAGCTCACCGATCGCATCAGAGACCCAGTACTTC
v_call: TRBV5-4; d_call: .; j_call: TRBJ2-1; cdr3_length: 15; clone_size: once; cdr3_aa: CASSLVWGAYTEQFF; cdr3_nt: TGTGCCAGCAGCTTGGTATGGGGGGCCTATACGGAGCAGTTCTTC
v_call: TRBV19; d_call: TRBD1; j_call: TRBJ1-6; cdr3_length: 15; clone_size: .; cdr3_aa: CASSPGTGRSSPLHF; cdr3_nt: TGTGCCAGTAGTCCCGGGACAGGGCGGAGTTCACCCCTCCACTTT
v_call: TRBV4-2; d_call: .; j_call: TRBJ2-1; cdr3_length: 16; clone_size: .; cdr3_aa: CASSQDPGDSYNEQFF; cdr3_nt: TGTGCCAGCAGCCAAGATCCGGGAGATTCCTACAATGAGCAGTTCTTC
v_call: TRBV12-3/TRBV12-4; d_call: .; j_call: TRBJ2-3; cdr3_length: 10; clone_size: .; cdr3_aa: CASSWETQYF; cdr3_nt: TGTGCCAGCAGTTGGGAAACGCAGTATTTT
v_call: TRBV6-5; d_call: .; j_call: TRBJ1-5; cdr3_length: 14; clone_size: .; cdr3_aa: CASVQSYSNQPQHF; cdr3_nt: TGTGCCAGCGTGCAGTCCTATAGCAATCAGCCCCAGCATTTT
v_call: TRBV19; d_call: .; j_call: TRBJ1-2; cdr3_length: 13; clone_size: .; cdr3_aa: CASSIGSNYGYTF; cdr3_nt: TGTGCCAGTAGTATAGGCTCTAACTATGGCTACACCTTC
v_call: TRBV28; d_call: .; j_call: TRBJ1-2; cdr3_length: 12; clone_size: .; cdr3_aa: CASSSAGNGYTF; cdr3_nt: TGTGCCAGCAGTTCGGCGGGGAACGGCTACACCTTC
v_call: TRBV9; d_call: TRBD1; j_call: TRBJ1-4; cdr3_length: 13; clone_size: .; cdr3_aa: CASSRQGWEKLFF; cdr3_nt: TGTGCCAGCAGCCGACAGGGTTGGGAAAAACTGTTTTTT
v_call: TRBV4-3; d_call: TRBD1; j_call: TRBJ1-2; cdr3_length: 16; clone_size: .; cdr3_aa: CASSQEGQGARWGYTF; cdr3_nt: TGCGCCAGCAGCCAAGAGGGACAGGGGGCGAGGTGGGGCTACACCTTC
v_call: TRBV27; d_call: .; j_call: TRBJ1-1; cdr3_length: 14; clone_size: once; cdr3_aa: CASSRDTRRTEAFF; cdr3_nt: TGTGCCAGCAGTCGGGACACCCGGAGAACTGAAGCTTTCTTT
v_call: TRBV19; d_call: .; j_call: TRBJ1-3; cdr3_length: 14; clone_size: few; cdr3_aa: CASSTGAPGNTIYF; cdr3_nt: TGTGCCAGTAGTACAGGGGCGCCTGGAAACACCATATATTTT
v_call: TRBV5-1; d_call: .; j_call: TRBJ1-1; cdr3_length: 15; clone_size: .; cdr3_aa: CASKKHGEINTEAFF; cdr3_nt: TGCGCCAGCAAGAAACACGGGGAAATTAACACTGAAGCTTTCTTT
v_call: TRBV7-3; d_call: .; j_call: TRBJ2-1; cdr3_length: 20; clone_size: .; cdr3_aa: CASSLRLLLRTTRISNEQFF; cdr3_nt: TGTGCCAGCAGCTTACGCCTGTTACTACGGACTACCAGAATATCGAATGAGCAGTTCTTC